Below, one T cell receptor (beta chain) is given with its context. This entry is derived from a study of blood T cell repertoires in COVID-19. Using immunoSEQ multiplex PCR, the repertoire was profiled, and TCRdb retains in-frame clones only, with some absent. The sample records a few hundred thousand clones, approximately 85% being singletons. The V and J ends lost 5 bases and 6 bases, in that order; junction bases with no gene match: 7. The CDR3 loop spans 15 amino acids. From germline, CDR1 is MDHEN and CDR2 SYDVKM. The chain joins TRBV28 to TRBJ1-6; 7 nucleotides match TRBD1. The sample consisted of peripheral blood. The TCR sequence derives from a woman aged 50 to 60 with acute or convalescent COVID-19. The CDR3 spells CASSSQGVFNSPLHF. As DNA, the CDR3 is TGTGCCAGCAGTAGTCAGGGGGTATTTAATTCACCCCTCCACTTT.